This TCR beta chain was recorded in a study of blood T cells in healthy people across ages. Looked up from germline, CDR1 is SGHTA and CDR2 is FQGNSA. The CDR3 extends over 15 amino acids. Deletions cut 3 bases from V and 3 bases from J, with 12 bases between. Worth noting for this clonotype: Its target is not known.

Findings and caveats of the study: Total diversity from one million sequenced T cells was likely underestimated. Strong correlation existed between TCR beta diversity and naive T cell percentage. Greater diversity and more naive CD4+ cells were seen in long-lived donors than in aged donors.

Each donor gave 9.5 to 10 milliliters of peripheral blood. Sample-barcoded 5' priming and a J-beta primer mix drove a second PCR of roughly 7 to 11 cycles. A single record per CDR3 protein comes from TCRdb applying MiXCR to the 5' RACE reads. The sample holds around 520,000 distinct CDR3 sequences; around 27% are singletons and the top ten take about 3.3%. These same data were also listed under a study on T cells of mothers and their children.

The J gene is TRBJ2-4, the V gene TRBV7-2; D gene unclear. This clonotype originated in a boy younger than 10 in good health. The sample taken for sequencing was blood. CDR3 nucleotides: TGTGCCAGCAGCTTTTCCGGGTGGGGCAAAAACATTCAGTACTTC. Amino acid sequence: CASSFSGWGKNIQYF.